Listed here are 20 T cell receptor beta chains from one sample, sequenced in a study of radiation and T cells in renal cell carcinoma. Generated by immunoSEQ multiplex PCR, the TCRdb table keeps only in-frame clones and is missing some. This table has over 10,000 clones, about 65% appearing once. Noted treatment: treatment-naive control, cytoreductive nephrectomy. The sequenced sample was tumor tissue, obtained from a patient whose treatment was nephrectomy without radiotherapy. These receptors were taken from a woman aged 80 or older with renal cell carcinoma.

The chain couples TRBV29-1 to TRBJ2-7; D assignment may be TRBD1 or TRBD2 (5 bases each). From germline, CDR1 is SQVTM and CDR2 ANQGSEA. Trimming pared 2 bases from V and 6 bases from J, leaving 20 bases between. The length of the CDR3 is 15 residues. The CDR3 reads CSVEISGIGAPEQYF. Here the CDR3 DNA reads TGCAGCGTTGAAATTTCGGGGATCGGGGCGCCCGAGCAGTACTTC.

This clone was detected only a few times. The V gene is TRBV19, the J gene TRBJ1-1; unclear D gene. Trimming took 6 bases from V and 4 from J, leaving 9 bases between them. The CDR3 runs to 12 residues. The germline V gene has CDR1 LNHDA and CDR2 SQIVND (reference sequence). CDR3 in DNA: TGTGCCAGTAGCTATTTAGGCACTGAAGCTTTCTTT. It codes for CASSYLGTEAFF.

This rearrangement joins TRBV6-5 to TRBJ2-1; unclear D gene. The germline gives CDR1 MNHEY, CDR2 SVGAGI. V gave up 8 bases and J gave up 9 bases, with 8 bases separating them. There are 10 residues in the CDR3. The CDR3 DNA reads TGTGCCAGCGGGGTTGGTGAGCAGTTCTTC. Protein sequence: CASGVGEQFF.

V gene TRBV7-2 combines with J gene TRBJ1-6; 9 positions match TRBD1. Trimming cost V 7 bases and J 8 bases; bases outside gene matches: 6. The CDR3 is 14 residues long. Germline CDR1 reads SGHTA; CDR2 reads FQGNSA. This chain's CDR3 is CASNSGTGYSPLHF. In DNA, the CDR3 is TGTGCCAGCAACTCCGGGACAGGGTATTCACCCCTCCACTTT.

This clone was recorded only once. The chain links TRBV19 to TRBJ1-2, with D hard to call. Deletions cut 8 bases from V and 4 bases from J, with 11 bases between. Germline lookup yields CDR1 LNHDA and CDR2 SQIVND (reference sequence). The CDR3 has 12 residues. The CDR3 is CASGSGGYGYTF. In DNA, the CDR3 is TGTGCCAGTGGTAGCGGCGGCTATGGCTACACCTTC.

V usage is TRBV16 and J usage is TRBJ2-3; a possible D gene is TRBD1 (5 bases). The germline V and J ends were trimmed by 0 bases and 7 bases, with 8 bases remaining between them. This CDR3 contains 13 residues. Per germline, CDR1 KGHSY and CDR2 FQNENV. This CDR3 is CASSQSSGNTQYF. The DNA of the CDR3 is TGTGCCAGCAGCCAATCGTCAGGGAATACGCAGTATTTT.

This clone appeared a few times. The chain recombines TRBV28 with TRBJ1-6; maybe TRBD1 (6 bases). The CDR3 loop spans 14 amino acids. Germline CDR1 MDHEN, CDR2 SYDVKM. Deletions cut 2 bases from V and 19 bases from J, with 21 bases between. Written as DNA, the CDR3 is TGTGCCAGCAGTTTAGTCCCCGGACAGAGGGGCCTTCACTTT. Amino acids: CASSLVPGQRGLHF.

This chain joins TRBV5-1 and TRBJ2-2; a possible D gene is TRBD2 (6 bases). V was trimmed by 4 bases and J by 2 bases, leaving 9 bases between them. This CDR3 comprises 14 residues. The germline V gene encodes CDR1 SGHRS and CDR2 YFSETQ. Here the CDR3 reads CASSPTRNTGELFF. The DNA for the CDR3 is TGCGCCAGCAGCCCGACTAGAAACACCGGGGAGCTGTTTTTT.

This clone has only one observation. This sequence joins TRBV19 and TRBJ2-4, with TRBD1 identical over 7 bases. There are 20 residues in the CDR3. The germline V gene encodes CDR1 LNHDA and CDR2 SQIVND (reference sequence). V was clipped by 4 bases and J by 3 bases; unmatched bases: 21. This CDR3 reads CASSNLYQGVGFQDKNIQYF. CDR3 bases: TGTGCCAGTAGTAACCTATATCAGGGGGTCGGGTTCCAGGACAAAAACATTCAGTACTTC.

This sequence joins TRBV9 and TRBJ1-2; D might be TRBD1 (5 bases). Germline-derived CDR1 and CDR2 are SGDLS and YYNGEE. The CDR3 runs 13 residues. The germline V and J ends were trimmed by 2 bases and 4 bases, with 9 bases remaining between them. In DNA form, the CDR3 reads TGTGCCAGCAGCGTCGGGGGGACCTATGGCTACACCTTC. It is translated as CASSVGGTYGYTF.

The rearrangement links TRBV4-3 to TRBJ1-2, with TRBD1 matching 9 bases. CDR3 size: 14 residues. Germline CDR1 and CDR2: LGHNA and YSLEER. After removal of 4 bases from V and 7 bases from J, the junction contained 7 bases not matched to a gene. Here the CDR3 DNA reads TGCGCCAGCAGCCTCATACAGGGGGCTTCTGGCTACACCTTC. Its translation is CASSLIQGASGYTF.

This clone was detected a few times. The rearrangement uses TRBV5-1 and TRBJ2-5; 11 bases match TRBD2. The CDR3 totals 16 residues. After removal of 1 base from V and 7 bases from J, the junction contained 9 bases not matched to a gene. Germline CDR1 reads SGHRS; CDR2 reads YFSETQ. In nucleotides, the CDR3 is TGCGCCAGCAGCTTGCTACTAGCGGGGGACTTAGGGACCCAGTACTTC. As protein: CASSLLLAGDLGTQYF.

By its share, this clone is medium-sized. The rearrangement uses TRBV20-1 and TRBJ1-6; maybe TRBD1 (5 bases). Germline-derived CDR1 and CDR2 are DFQATT and SNEGSKA (reference sequence). V was shortened by 5 bases and J by 10 bases, with 9 bases between the two germline ends. This CDR3 has 11 amino acids. CDR3 region: CSAPGASPLHF. Written as DNA, the CDR3 is TGCAGTGCTCCTGGGGCCTCACCCCTCCACTTT.

This clone is medium-sized within its sample. V usage is TRBV11-2 and J usage is TRBJ2-1; TRBD2 matches 15 bases. J was trimmed by 9 bases and V by 4 bases; bases with no gene match: 10. This CDR3 is 17 amino acids long. CDR1 and CDR2 (germline): SGHAT, FQNNGV. The CDR3 sequence: CASSWTSGGARLGEQFF. The CDR3 nucleotides are TGTGCCAGCAGCTGGACTAGCGGGGGGGCACGGCTGGGTGAGCAGTTCTTC.

This clone was detected a few times. The V gene is TRBV6-1, the J gene TRBJ2-7, with 10 bases aligning to TRBD1. The germline CDR1 and CDR2 sequences are MNHNS and SASEGT. The CDR3 covers 15 residues. V trimming: 1 base; J trimming: 0 bases; junction bases outside the gene matches: 0. CDR3 in amino acids: CASSEGTGGSYEQYF. DNA for the CDR3: TGTGCCAGCAGTGAAGGGACAGGGGGCTCCTACGAGCAGTACTTC.

The sample holds a few counts of this clone. The J gene is TRBJ2-7, the V gene TRBV5-4; 12 bases map to TRBD2. Germline-derived CDR1 and CDR2 are SGHNT and YYREEE (reference sequence). Trimming removed 4 bases from V and 3 bases from J; junction bases left unmatched: 14. CDR3 size: 18 residues. The chain's CDR3 is CASSRQTSGGLPDYEQYV. The CDR3 DNA reads as TGTGCCAGCAGCAGGCAGACTAGCGGGGGTCTACCGGACTACGAGCAGTACGTC.

The rearrangement uses TRBV7-2 and TRBJ2-5; TRBD2 matches 8 bases. The V segment lost 4 bases and the J segment 4 bases; nucleotides outside the gene matches: 5. CDR3 length: 14 amino acids. The V gene's germline CDR1 is SGHTA and CDR2 FQGNSA. The CDR3 DNA follows: TGTGCCAGCAGCTGGTCGGGGGGGCCAGAGACCCAGTACTTC. Amino acid sequence: CASSWSGGPETQYF.

The CDR3, as DNA: TGTGCCAGCAGCGTAGTGGCCGATGGGGGCTATGGCTACACCTTC. It yields the protein CASSVVADGGYGYTF. This chain joins TRBV9 and TRBJ1-2, with D possibly matching TRBD1 (5 bases). V lost 0 bases to trimming and J lost 4 bases, with 13 bases between them. Germline V gene lookup returns CDR1 SGDLS and CDR2 YYNGEE. CDR3 length equals 15 residues. The whole variable domain, remainder taken from reference TRBV9 and TRBJ1-2, is DSGVTQTPKHLITATGQRVTLRCSPRSGDLSVYWYQQSLDQGLQFLIQYYNGEERAKGNILERFSAQQFPDLHSELNLSSLELGDSALYFCASSVVADGGYGYTFGSGTRLTVV.

The chain has TRBV7-6 and TRBJ2-7; 7 bases are shared with TRBD1. This CDR3 is 13 amino acids long. The germline CDR1 and CDR2 sequences are SGHVS and FNYEAQ. V was clipped by 5 bases and J by 7 bases; unmatched bases: 8. The CDR3 DNA reads TGTGCCAGCAGCCAGGGGACAGTGACTGAGCAGTACTTC. Residues: CASSQGTVTEQYF.

This rearrangement joins TRBV19 to TRBJ2-5, with 8 bases aligning to TRBD2. From germline, CDR1 is LNHDA and CDR2 SQIVND (reference sequence). The CDR3 sequence is 11 residues long. The ends lost 4 bases at V and 11 bases at J; junction bases unmatched: 3. The CDR3 is CASSTGGGQYF. The CDR3 DNA follows: TGTGCCAGTAGTACCGGGGGGGGACAGTACTTC.